This T cell receptor beta chain was sequenced in a study of cytomegalovirus exposure and HLA in healthy donors. To note about this clone: The target antigen is unknown.

Overall study results and limits: By HLA locus, TCR association rates varied in a later analysis, with DRB1 showing the most and HLA-C the fewest. For TCR beta chains, V- and J-gene trimming was later linked to a missense DCLRE1C variant.

A multiplex PCR was run with 60 Vbeta primers and 13 Jbeta primers. Here immunoSEQ multiplex PCR was the method, and the copy in TCRdb shows in-frame clones only, minus some. The sample consists of approximately 130,000 clones, 85% to 90% of them appearing once. The origin of this receptor is a woman aged 25 to 39 in good health and CMV-seropositive. Sequencing input: PBMCs.

The CDR3: CASSLYPGTGGTDTQYF. The DNA for the CDR3 is TGTGCCAGCAGCCTCTACCCCGGGACAGGAGGCACAGATACGCAGTATTTT. This chain joins TRBV9 and TRBJ2-3; 8 positions agree with TRBD1. CDR3 length equals 17 residues. Per germline, CDR1 SGDLS and CDR2 YYNGEE. The V segment lost 4 bases and the J segment 1 base; nucleotides outside the gene matches: 11.